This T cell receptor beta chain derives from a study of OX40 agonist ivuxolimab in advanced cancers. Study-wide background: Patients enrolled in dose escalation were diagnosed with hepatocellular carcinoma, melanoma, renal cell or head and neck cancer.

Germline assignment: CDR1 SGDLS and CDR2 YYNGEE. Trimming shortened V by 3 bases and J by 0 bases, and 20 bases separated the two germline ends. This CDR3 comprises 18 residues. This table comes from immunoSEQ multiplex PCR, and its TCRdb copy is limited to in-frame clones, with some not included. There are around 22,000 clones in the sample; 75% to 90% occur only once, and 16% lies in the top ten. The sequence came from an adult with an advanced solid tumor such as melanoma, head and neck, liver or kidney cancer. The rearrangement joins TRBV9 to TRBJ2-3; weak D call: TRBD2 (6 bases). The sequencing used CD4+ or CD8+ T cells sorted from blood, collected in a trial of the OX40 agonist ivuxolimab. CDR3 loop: CASSAPSSSSESTDTQYF. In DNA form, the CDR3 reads TGTGCCAGCAGCGCGCCGTCCTCCTCTAGCGAGAGCACAGATACGCAGTATTTT.